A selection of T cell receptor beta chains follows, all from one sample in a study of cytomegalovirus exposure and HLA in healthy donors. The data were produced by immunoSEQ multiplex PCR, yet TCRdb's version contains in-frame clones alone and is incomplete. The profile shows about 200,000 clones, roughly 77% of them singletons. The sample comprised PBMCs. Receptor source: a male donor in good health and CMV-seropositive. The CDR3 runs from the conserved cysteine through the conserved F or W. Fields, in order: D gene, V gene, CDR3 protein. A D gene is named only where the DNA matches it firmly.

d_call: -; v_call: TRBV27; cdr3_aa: CASSPSGAYGYTF
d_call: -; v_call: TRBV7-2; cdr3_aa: CASSANPSGVSYEQYF
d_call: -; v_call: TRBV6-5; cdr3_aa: CASRRSGNEQYF
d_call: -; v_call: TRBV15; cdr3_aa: CATSRRDATSRNEKLFF
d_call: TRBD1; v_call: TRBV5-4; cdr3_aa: CASSLGDRAPGTDTQYF
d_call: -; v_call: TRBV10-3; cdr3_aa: CAISESGSASYNEQFF
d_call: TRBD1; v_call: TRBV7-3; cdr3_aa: CASSSQGAGANVLTF
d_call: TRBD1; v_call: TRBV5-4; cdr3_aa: CASSPDRGEYYGYTF
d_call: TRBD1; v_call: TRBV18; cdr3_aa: CASSPYRGGTDTQYF
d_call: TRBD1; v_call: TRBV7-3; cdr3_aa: CASSLGTGSSYEQYF
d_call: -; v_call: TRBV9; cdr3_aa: CASSVNGLEGEQYF
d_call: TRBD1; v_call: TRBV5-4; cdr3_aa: CASSGDRVYGYTF
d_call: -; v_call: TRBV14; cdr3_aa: CASSTRQGGNEQFF
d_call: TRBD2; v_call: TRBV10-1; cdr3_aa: CASSRSGREGNEQFF
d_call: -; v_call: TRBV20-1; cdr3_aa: CSASSKNEQFF
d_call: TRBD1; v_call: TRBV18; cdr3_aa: CASSLSRDSVEAFF
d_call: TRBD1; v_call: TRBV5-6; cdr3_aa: CASSWDRNSYEQYF
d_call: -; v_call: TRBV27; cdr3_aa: CAAGRERGPQHF
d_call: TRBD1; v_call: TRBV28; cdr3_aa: CASSLRQGERGYTF
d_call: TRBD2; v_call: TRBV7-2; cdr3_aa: CASSLTGGAGETQYF
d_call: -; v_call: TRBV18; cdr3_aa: CASSPAFGATTDTQYF
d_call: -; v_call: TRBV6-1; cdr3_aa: CATTDSLYNQPQHF
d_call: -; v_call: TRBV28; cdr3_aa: CASSLGQQETQYF
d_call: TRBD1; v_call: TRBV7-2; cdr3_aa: CASSLNRGPYEQYF